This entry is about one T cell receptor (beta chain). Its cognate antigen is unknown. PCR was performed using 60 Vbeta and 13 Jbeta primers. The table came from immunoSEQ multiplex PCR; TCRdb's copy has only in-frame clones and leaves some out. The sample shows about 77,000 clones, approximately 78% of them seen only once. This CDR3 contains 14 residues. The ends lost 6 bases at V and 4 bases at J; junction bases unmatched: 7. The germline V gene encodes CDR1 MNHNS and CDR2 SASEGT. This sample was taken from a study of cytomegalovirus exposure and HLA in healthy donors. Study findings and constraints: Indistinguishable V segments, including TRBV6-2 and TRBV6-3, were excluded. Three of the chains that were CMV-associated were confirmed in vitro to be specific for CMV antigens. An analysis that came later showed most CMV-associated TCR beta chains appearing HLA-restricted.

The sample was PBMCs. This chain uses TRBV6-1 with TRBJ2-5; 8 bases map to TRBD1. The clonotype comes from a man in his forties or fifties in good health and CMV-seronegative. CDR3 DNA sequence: TGTGCCAGCAGCCTGGGACAGGAGATAGAGACCCAGTACTTC. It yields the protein CASSLGQEIETQYF.